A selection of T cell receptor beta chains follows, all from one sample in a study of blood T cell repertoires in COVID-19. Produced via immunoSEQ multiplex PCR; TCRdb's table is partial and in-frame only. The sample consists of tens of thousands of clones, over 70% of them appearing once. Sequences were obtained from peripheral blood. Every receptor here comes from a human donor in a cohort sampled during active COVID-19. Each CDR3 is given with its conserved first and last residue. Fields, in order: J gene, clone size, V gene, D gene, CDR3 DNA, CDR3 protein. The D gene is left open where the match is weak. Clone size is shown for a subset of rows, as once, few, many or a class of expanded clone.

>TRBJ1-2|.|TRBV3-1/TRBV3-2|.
TGTGCCAGCAGCCCCGGCTGGGGGGACTATGGCTACACCTTC
CASSPGWGDYGYTF
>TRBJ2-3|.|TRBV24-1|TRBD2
TGTGCCACCAGTGATTTGCGGACTAGGCCAGATACGCAGTATTTT
CATSDLRTRPDTQYF
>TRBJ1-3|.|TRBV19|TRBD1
TGTGCCAGTAGTATGAAACAGGGGGCGCCTGGAAACACCATATATTTT
CASSMKQGAPGNTIYF
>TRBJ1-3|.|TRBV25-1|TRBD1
TGTGCCAGCAGTGGAACAGGGGTAACTGGAAACACCATATATTTT
CASSGTGVTGNTIYF
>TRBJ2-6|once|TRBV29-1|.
TGCAGCGTTGAGCATCCGGCTGGGGCCAACGTCCTGACTTTC
CSVEHPAGANVLTF
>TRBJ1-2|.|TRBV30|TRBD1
TGTGCCTGGAGTGTACGTGGGACAGAGTGGCGGTTGGGTGGCTACACCTTC
CAWSVRGTEWRLGGYTF
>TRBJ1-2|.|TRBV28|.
TGTGCCAGCAGTTTTCGAGATGGCTACACCTTC
CASSFRDGYTF
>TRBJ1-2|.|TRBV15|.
TGTGCCACCAGCAGAGACGGGTATGGCTACACCTTC
CATSRDGYGYTF
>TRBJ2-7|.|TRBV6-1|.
TGTGCCAGCAGTGAAGGCCCGGTCTCCTACGAGCAGTACTTC
CASSEGPVSYEQYF
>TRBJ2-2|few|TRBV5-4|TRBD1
TGTGCCAGCAGCCTGCACAGGGGGAGCACCGGGGAGCTGTTTTTT
CASSLHRGSTGELFF
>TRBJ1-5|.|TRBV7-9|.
TGTGCCAGCAGTCAGGGATATAGCAATCAGCCCCAGCATTTT
CASSQGYSNQPQHF
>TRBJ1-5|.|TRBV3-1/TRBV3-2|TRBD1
TGTGCCAGCAGCCAAGCCGGGACAGGAGGCAATCAGCCCCAGCATTTT
CASSQAGTGGNQPQHF